The 15 T cell receptor beta chains reported below all come from one sample, sequenced in a study of tissue T cells after allogeneic stem cell transplantation (dated by TCRdb to 2021 to 2024). Library generation was performed with the immunoSEQ multiplex PCR assay. Here the immuneACCESS table is served through TCRdb, limited to in-frame sequences with V and J called. Missing clones are a known gap in these copies; in checked studies unresolved V genes cover under half, and the rest lacks a known reason. The sample records roughly 7,700 clones, under 55% of which are singletons. Of the sample, under 2.5% is held by the ten largest clones. This sample's time point label indicates: mouse harvest day 7 after allogeneic transplant. Each mouse graft, delivered by tail vein injection, combined 10^6 splenic CD5+ T cells with 10^7 T-cell-depleted bone marrow cells. Material: skin. These receptors all stem from a female BALB/c mouse given C57BL/6 T cells with graft-versus-host disease after an allogeneic hematopoietic cell transplant.

In regard to this clone: Gene names are mouse gene names. From the germline J gene comes the end of the CDR3, since the read stops 1 residue before it. The chain combines TRBV3 with TRBJ1-4; 9 nucleotides match TRBD1. There are 15 residues in the CDR3. The germline V gene encodes CDR1 SNHLY and CDR2 FYNGKV (reference sequence). V was clipped by 5 bases and J by 3 bases; unmatched bases: 4. CDR3 bases read: TGTGCCAGCAGCAAACAGGGGGCGACCAACGAAAGATTATTT. Translating gives CASSKQGATNERLF. The whole CDR3 sequence is CASSKQGATNERLFF.

Comment on this clone: Mouse names are used for the genes. The read terminates 1 residue ahead of where the CDR3 ends, so the germline J gene completes it. The chain is built from TRBV31 and TRBJ1-4; TRBD1 matches 10 bases. Trimming removed 0 bases from V and 2 bases from J; junction bases left unmatched: 0. Germline values: CDR1 GKSSPN, CDR2 SITVG. The CDR3 length is 15 residues. This CDR3 reads CAWSLGQGSNERLFF. The sequenced CDR3 bases are TGTGCCTGGAGTCTGGGACAGGGGTCCAACGAAAGATTATTT.

Regarding this clone: Mouse names are used for the genes. The read comes to an end 1 residue before the CDR3 does, leaving the germline J gene to fill in the end. The chain employs TRBV4 and TRBJ2-1; 11 bases align to TRBD2. CDR1 and CDR2 from the germline V gene are LGHDT and YNNKQL (reference sequence). CDR3 size: 14 residues. V was pared by 5 bases and J by 5 bases, with 2 bases of the junction left unmatched. The CDR3: CASSPDWGDAEQFF. The CDR3 DNA, read in part, is TGTGCCAGCAGCCCGGACTGGGGGGATGCTGAGCAGTTC.

This clone was counted only a few times. Here the gene names and germline are mouse. Sequencing ends 1 residue short of the CDR3 end; the germline J gene provides the rest. This rearrangement joins TRBV5 to TRBJ2-3; 8 bases fit TRBD1. Trimming at V came to 0 bases and at J to 3 bases, leaving 2 bases not matched to a gene. This CDR3 contains 15 residues. CDR1 is LGHNA and CDR2 is YNLKQL in the germline V gene (reference sequence). CDR3 residues: CASSQDWDRAETLYF. Incomplete CDR3 DNA: TGTGCCAGCAGCCAAGATTGGGACAGGGCAGAAACGCTGTAT.

This clone was observed a few times. Mouse gene names apply. The observed sequence ends 1 residue before the CDR3 terminus, with the missing tail filled in from the germline J gene. J is TRBJ2-2 and V is TRBV23; the table assigns TRBD1, which was not confirmed against the DNA. This CDR3 spans 14 amino acids. CDR1 and CDR2 (germline): KGHTA, FQNQQP. The CDR3 here is CSSSPRAGPGQLYF. The part of the CDR3 DNA that was read is TGCTCCAGCAGTCCCCGGGCAGGGCCCGGGCAGCTCTAC.

A remark on this clone: The germline and genes are mouse ones. Read sequence stops 1 residue before the CDR3 end, and the germline J gene provides the missing end. This chain joins TRBV12-1 and TRBJ2-4; 9 bases are shared with TRBD2. The CDR3 runs 15 residues. Germline loops: CDR1 SGHSN, CDR2 HYEKVE. V lost 0 bases and J lost 4; bases outside the gene matches: 4. The CDR3 sequence: CASSLLDWGKNTLYF. The sequenced part of the CDR3 DNA is TGTGCCAGCTCTCTCTTGGACTGGGGCAAAAACACCTTGTAC.

Regarding this clone: Here the gene names and germline are mouse. The observed sequence ends 1 residue before the CDR3 terminus, with the missing tail filled in from the germline J gene. The chain recombines TRBV12-2 with TRBJ2-3; 7 bases fit TRBD1. This CDR3 is 14 amino acids long. Unmatched junction bases numbered 0, after V lost 0 bases and J lost 1 base. Per germline, CDR1 SGHLS and CDR2 HYDKME. The CDR3 spells CASSLGQGAETLYF. CDR3 bases read: TGTGCCAGCTCTCTCGGACAGGGTGCAGAAACGCTGTAT.

Comment on this clone: Any gene name here is a mouse gene name. Coverage ceases 1 residue before the CDR3 finishes, and the germline J gene fills in the end. The V call is TRBV12-1, the J call TRBJ2-7; TRBD2 agrees at 10 bases. Germline V gene data show CDR1 as SGHSN and CDR2 as HYEKVE. CDR3 length equals 13 residues. The junction had 2 bases not matched to a gene; V was cut back by 4 bases and J by 3 bases. The CDR3 protein is CASSTGGRYEQYF. The CDR3 DNA, read in part, is TGTGCCAGCTCGACTGGGGGGCGCTATGAACAGTAC.

On this clone: The genes and germline here are from mouse. The DNA ends 1 residue before the CDR3 does, and the rest of the CDR3 is filled in from the germline J gene. The V gene is TRBV12-2, the J gene TRBJ2-5; 8 bases fit TRBD2. CDR3 size: 13 residues. V shed 1 base, J shed 6 bases, and the junction held 2 bases outside the gene matches. Germline V gene lookup returns CDR1 SGHLS and CDR2 HYDKME. This CDR3 is CASSLGGRDTQYF. CDR3 DNA, as far as it was read: TGTGCCAGCTCTCTGGGGGGGCGGGACACCCAGTAC.

In this sample, this clone turned up a few times. Gene names denote mouse genes. The read ends 1 residue shy of where the CDR3 ends; the end is completed using the germline J gene. The chain links TRBV26 to TRBJ2-4; D perhaps matches TRBD1 (6 bases). Trimming cost V 3 bases and J 1 base, with 11 bases left between them. Germline assignment: CDR1 KGHPV and CDR2 FQNQEV (reference sequence). The CDR3 totals 15 residues. CDR3 bases read: TGTGCCAGCAGTCTTCAGGGGTGGGGTCAAAACACCTTGTAC. As protein: CASSLQGWGQNTLY. The entire CDR3 protein reads CASSLQGWGQNTLYF. The whole variable domain, remainder taken from reference TRBV26 and TRBJ2-4, is NSKVIQTPRYLVKGQGQKAKMRCIPEKGHPVVFWYQQNKNNEFKFLINFQNQEVLQQIDMTEKRFSAECPSNSPCSLEIQSSEAGDSALYLCASSLQGWGQNTLYFGAGTRLSVL.

For this clone: These gene names are mouse names. The CDR3 end is not reached by the read, which stops 1 residue before it; the germline J gene fills it in. V and J are TRBV15 and TRBJ1-3; perhaps TRBD1 as D (6 bases). Germline CDR1 is SGHND and CDR2 is FRSKSL. This CDR3 is built from 12 residues. The V end lost 11 bases, the J end lost 0 bases, and 8 bases lay between the germline ends. The CDR3 loop is CAGTFSGNTLYF. Partial CDR3 DNA: TGTGCCGGGACATTTTCTGGAAATACGCTCTAT.

On this clone itself: Mouse gene names apply. The CDR3 bases that were read are TGTGCCAGCAGTCTGAGCGGGGGAAACACCGGGCAGCTCTAC. It specifies CASSLSGGNTGQLY. From start to end, the CDR3 is CASSLSGGNTGQLYF. The chain is built from TRBV26 and TRBJ2-2, with D perhaps assigned TRBD1 or TRBD2 (5 bases each). Sequencing ends 1 residue short of the CDR3 end; the germline J gene provides the rest. This CDR3 region has 15 residues. Germline CDR1 is KGHPV and CDR2 is FQNQEV (reference sequence). The V and J ends lost 2 bases and 1 base respectively, with 8 bases between them.

About this clone itself: Any gene name here is a mouse gene name. Coverage ceases 1 residue before the CDR3 finishes, and the germline J gene fills in the end. The rearrangement links TRBV16 to TRBJ2-4; D uncertain. Trimming took off 1 base at V and 7 bases at J, with 6 bases between the two ends. CDR1 and CDR2 from the germline V gene are SGHSA and FRNQAP. The CDR3 is 12 amino acids. CDR3 loop: CASSLVKDTLYF. CDR3 DNA (partial): TGTGCAAGCAGCTTAGTCAAGGACACCTTGTAC.

This clone was seen more than once but under ten times. Genes here carry mouse names. Coverage ceases 1 residue before the CDR3 finishes, and the germline J gene fills in the end. The chain has TRBV3 and TRBJ2-2; possibly TRBD1 for D (5 bases). The V end lost 4 bases, the J end lost 1 base, and 7 bases lay between the germline ends. This CDR3 is 14 amino acids long. Germline loops: CDR1 SNHLY, CDR2 FYNGKV (reference sequence). The CDR3 region is CASSSTGNTGQLYF. Partial CDR3 DNA: TGTGCCAGCAGCTCAACAGGAAACACCGGGCAGCTCTAC.

This clone was seen only a few times. Gene names follow the mouse nomenclature. The CDR3 goes on 1 residue after the read ends, and that part is filled in from the germline J gene. The rearrangement links TRBV16 to TRBJ2-7; D unresolved. The CDR3 loop spans 14 amino acids. Germline CDR1 is SGHSA and CDR2 is FRNQAP. The V end was cut by 3 bases, the J end by 0 bases, with 9 bases between. CDR3: CASSLAESSYEQYF. CDR3 DNA, as far as it was read: TGTGCAAGCAGCTTGGCTGAGAGCTCCTATGAACAGTAC.